This T cell receptor beta chain was sequenced in a study of identical twins. The CDR3 covers 14 residues. Germline V gene lookup returns CDR1 ENHRY and CDR2 SYGVKD. J lost 7 bases, V lost 6 bases, and 3 bases had no gene match. Each CDR3 protein is one row after TCRdb ran MiXCR on the 5' RACE reads. The top ten clones hold approximately 0.95% of a sample with 500,000 to 600,000 distinct CDR3 sequences, 22% of them seen once. The table lists this clonotype with a few counts. This sample also belongs to another study, concerning T cells expressing NK-cell markers. That investigation notes: Sequencing of TCR beta repertoires drew on sorted CD3+CD56+NKG2C+, CD3+CD56+NKG2C- and CD3+CD56-NKG2C+ T cells.

The sequence was collected from a woman between 18 and 29 years old in good health. Material for sequencing was CD4+ T cells sorted from blood. This rearrangement joins TRBV10-3 to TRBJ1-6; the match to TRBD1 covers 10 bases. This chain's CDR3 is CAIRPDRGNSPLHF. In nucleotides, the CDR3 is TGTGCCATCAGGCCGGACAGGGGGAATTCACCCCTCCACTTT.